This T cell receptor beta chain emerged from a study of cytomegalovirus exposure and HLA in healthy donors. The PCR had 60 Vbeta and 13 Jbeta primers. Per the original data handling: A later analysis counted 65 million to 95 million unique TCR beta chains, around 10 million shared. The method was immunoSEQ multiplex PCR; TCRdb's version includes in-frame clones alone and lacks a portion of them. The V and J calls and clone size are taken from that table; D and trimming were inferred from the DNA. The table records around 130,000 clones, over 60% of them present only once. Germline CDR1 is MGHRA and CDR2 is YSYEKL. This CDR3 spans 15 amino acids. The V and J ends lost 2 bases and 5 bases, in that order; junction bases with no gene match: 6.

The sample was PBMCs. This receptor was taken from a man between 35 and 55 years old in good health and CMV-seronegative. This chain joins TRBV4-1 and TRBJ2-5; 9 bases agree with TRBD1. This CDR3 is CASSQLTGGRETQYF. The CDR3 bases are TGCGCCAGCAGCCAACTGACAGGGGGAAGGGAGACCCAGTACTTC.